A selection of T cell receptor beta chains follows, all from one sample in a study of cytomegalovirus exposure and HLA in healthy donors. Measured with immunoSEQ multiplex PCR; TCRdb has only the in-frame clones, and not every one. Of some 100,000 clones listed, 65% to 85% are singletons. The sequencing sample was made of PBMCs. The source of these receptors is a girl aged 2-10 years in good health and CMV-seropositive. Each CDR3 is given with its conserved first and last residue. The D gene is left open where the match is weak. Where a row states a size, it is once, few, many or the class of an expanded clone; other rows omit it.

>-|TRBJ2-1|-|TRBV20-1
CSARWTEQFF
TGCAGTGCTAGGTGGACAGAGCAGTTCTTC
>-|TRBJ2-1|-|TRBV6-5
CASSYSQVSNEQFF
TGTGCCAGCAGTTACTCTCAGGTCTCGAATGAGCAGTTCTTC
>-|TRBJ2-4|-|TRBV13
CASSLSGYPKNIQYF
TGTGCCAGCAGCTTATCGGGGTATCCCAAAAACATTCAGTACTTC
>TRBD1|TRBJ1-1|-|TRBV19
CASSRDSSATEAFF
TGTGCCAGTAGCCGGGACAGTTCGGCCACTGAAGCTTTCTTT
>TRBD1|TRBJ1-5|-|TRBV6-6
CASSFTQGAGNQPQHF
TGTGCCAGCAGTTTTACACAGGGGGCCGGCAATCAGCCCCAGCATTTT
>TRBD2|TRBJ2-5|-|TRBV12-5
CASGSSGRAGETQYF
TGTGCTAGTGGCTCAAGCGGGAGGGCCGGGGAGACCCAGTACTTC
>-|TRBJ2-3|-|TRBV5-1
CASSPGRESDTQYF
TGCGCCAGCAGCCCGGGCCGGGAGTCGGATACGCAGTATTTT
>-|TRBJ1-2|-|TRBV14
CASSQDPRGVGDGYTF
TGTGCCAGCAGCCAAGATCCGCGGGGGGTAGGAGATGGCTACACCTTC
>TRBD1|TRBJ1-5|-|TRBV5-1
CASSQGQGVNQPQHF
TGCGCCAGCAGCCAGGGACAGGGTGTGAATCAGCCCCAGCATTTT
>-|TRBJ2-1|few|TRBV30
CAWTSRAINEQFF
TGTGCCTGGACTTCCAGAGCGATCAATGAGCAGTTCTTC
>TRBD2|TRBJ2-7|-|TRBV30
CAWSLTSGTDEQYF
TGTGCCTGGAGTTTGACTAGCGGGACAGACGAGCAGTACTTC
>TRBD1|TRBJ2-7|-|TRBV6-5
CASSYSGTGVYEQYF
TGTGCCAGCAGTTACTCGGGGACAGGGGTTTACGAGCAGTACTTC
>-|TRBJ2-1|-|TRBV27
CASSFTQGGYNEQFF
TGTGCCAGCAGTTTTACCCAGGGAGGTTACAATGAGCAGTTCTTC
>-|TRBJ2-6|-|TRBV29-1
CSVKVCGTGSGANVLTF
TGCAGCGTTAAAGTCTGCGGTACGGGCTCTGGGGCCAACGTCCTGACTTTC
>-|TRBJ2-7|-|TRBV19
CARSAGRAAYEQYF
TGTGCCAGAAGCGCGGGACGGGCAGCCTACGAGCAGTACTTC
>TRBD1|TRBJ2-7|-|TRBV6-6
CASSEGAGIGEQYF
TGTGCCAGCAGCGAGGGGGCTGGGATCGGCGAGCAGTACTTC
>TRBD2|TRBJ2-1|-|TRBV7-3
CASSLTRLAGEDEQFF
TGTGCCAGCAGCTTAACGAGGCTAGCGGGAGAGGATGAGCAGTTCTTC
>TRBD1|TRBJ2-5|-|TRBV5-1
CASSSSGTAETQYF
TGCGCCAGCAGCTCTTCCGGGACAGCGGAGACCCAGTACTTC
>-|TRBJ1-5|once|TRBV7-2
CASSLSFYQPQHF
TGTGCCAGCAGCTTATCCTTTTATCAGCCCCAGCATTTT
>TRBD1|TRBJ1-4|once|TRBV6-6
CATRGQGNEKLFF
TGTGCCACGAGGGGGCAGGGTAATGAAAAACTGTTTTTT
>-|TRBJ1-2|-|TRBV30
CAWSTRSSLPYTF
TGTGCCTGGAGTACCCGGTCGTCCCTTCCCTACACCTTC
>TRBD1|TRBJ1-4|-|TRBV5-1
CASSSGQGAFANEKLFF
TGCGCCAGCAGCTCGGGACAGGGGGCGTTTGCTAATGAAAAACTGTTTTTT
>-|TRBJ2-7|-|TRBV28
CASSFRLYYEQYF
TGTGCCAGCAGTTTCCGACTTTATTACGAGCAGTACTTC